The entry below describes one TCR beta chain. It has no known antigen specificity. Base qualities are not at hand, and no much larger clone is one base apart. The sample's treatment or condition, from its label and the paper: allogeneic hematopoietic cell transplantation with graft depleted of TCRalphabeta T cells and CD19 B cells. Transplant recipients were children who received TCRalphabeta/CD19-depleted allogeneic hematopoietic cell grafts. These data are taken from a study of T-cell reconstitution after alpha-beta-depleted transplantation in children listed by TCRdb under 2016. About the full investigation: T-cell immune reconstitution after TCRalphabeta/CD19-depleted allogeneic hematopoietic cell transplantation in children was quantitatively tracked in the study by means of TCR repertoire profiling.

Libraries were prepared through PCR. The listed sequencing device is Illumina HiSeq 2500. To normalize quantification of the TCRbeta repertoire, the TCR libraries were built with molecular barcoding that relied on unique molecular identifiers. TCRdb trimmed public reads at Q25 via fastp, called clones via MiXCR and kept in-frame beta chains. All rows with the same CDR3 protein become a single entry with the most common DNA and genes. The sample table shows approximately 800,000 distinct CDR3 sequences, and around 17% are seen once. The leading ten clones occupy approximately 4.5% of the sample. Broader findings and caveats from the paper: Apparently early alphabetaT-cell count recovery about two months after transplant reportedly relied on only several hundred rapidly expanded clones derived from non-depleted graft cells. In some patients, the high TCRbeta diversity seen at day 60 was put down to recipient T cells and intrathymic progenitors that had survived conditioning. The frequencies of hyperexpanded clones fell over the following months, and after one year, T-cell counts and TCRbeta diversity were mostly attributed to newly produced T cells.

The CDR3 runs 16 amino acids, cysteine and phenylalanine included. The DNA shown is the 48-base CDR3, in frame from base 1. For CDR1 and CDR2, the germline V gene lists MGHRA and YSYEKL. V loses 3 bases, J loses 7 bases, and the germline ends lie 19 bases apart. The chain employs TRBV4-1 and TRBJ2-1; tentative D gene TRBD1, with 6 bases matching. Sequenced material: PBMCs, mostly from graft donor cells, taken 360 days after TCRalphabeta/CD19-depleted stem cell transplant. This receptor was identified in a male patient aged 5 to 17 who had a stem cell transplant for acute lymphoblastic leukemia, so the T cells may come from the graft donor. The CDR3 corresponds to CASSHLGGLDENEQFF. The DNA reads TGCGCCAGCAGCCACCTAGGGGGTCTTGACGAAAATGAGCAGTTCTTC.